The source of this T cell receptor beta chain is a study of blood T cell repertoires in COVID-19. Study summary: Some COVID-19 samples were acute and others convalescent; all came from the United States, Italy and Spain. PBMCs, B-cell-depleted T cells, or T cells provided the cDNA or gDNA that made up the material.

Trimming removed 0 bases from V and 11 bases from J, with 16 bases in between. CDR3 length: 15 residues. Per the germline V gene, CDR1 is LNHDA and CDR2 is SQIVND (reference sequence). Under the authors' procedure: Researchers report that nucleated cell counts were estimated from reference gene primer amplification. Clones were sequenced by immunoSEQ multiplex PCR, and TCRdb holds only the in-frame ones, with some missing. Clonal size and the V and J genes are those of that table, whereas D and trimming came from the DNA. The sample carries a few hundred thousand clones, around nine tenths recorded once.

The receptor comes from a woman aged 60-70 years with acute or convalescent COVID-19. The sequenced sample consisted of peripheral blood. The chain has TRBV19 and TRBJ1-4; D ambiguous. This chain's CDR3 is CASSIDPRTNRKLFF. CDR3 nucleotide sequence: TGTGCCAGTAGTATAGATCCCCGGACTAATCGGAAACTGTTTTTT.